The 22 T cell receptor beta chains listed next were all sequenced from one sample in a study of radiotherapy plus CTLA-4 blockade in lung cancer. TCRdb's table, derived via immunoSEQ multiplex PCR, lists solely in-frame clones and lacks some. Of 95,000 to 150,000 clones in the sample, more than 80% were seen once. The sequenced sample was peripheral blood, obtained from a patient treated with radiotherapy plus ipilimumab. The receptors derive from a human donor with non-small cell lung cancer that progressed on radiotherapy plus ipilimumab.

V and J are TRBV5-4 and TRBJ2-7; TRBD2 matches 13 bases. The CDR3 has 15 residues. With V trimmed by 2 bases and J by 3 bases, 2 bases remained unmatched. Germline V gene data show CDR1 as SGHNT and CDR2 as YYREEE (reference sequence). CDR3 in amino acids: CASSLGLAGVYEQYF. The DNA for the CDR3 is TGTGCCAGCAGCTTAGGACTAGCGGGAGTCTACGAGCAGTACTTC.

The rearrangement links TRBV6-1 to TRBJ1-5, with no clear D. CDR3 length: 15 amino acids. With 5 bases removed from V and 2 bases from J, the gap between germline ends came to 13 bases. CDR1 is MNHNS, CDR2 SASEGT, per germline. The CDR3 nucleotides read TGTGCCAGCAGTTTCTATTCCGGAGGCAATCAGCCCCAGCATTTT. It encodes CASSFYSGGNQPQHF.

The chain combines TRBV6-6 with TRBJ1-1, with D uncertain. Germline lookup yields CDR1 MNHNY and CDR2 SVGAGI (reference sequence). CDR3 length: 11 residues. Trimming removed 5 bases at V and 8 bases at J, with 9 bases between. Here the CDR3 DNA reads TGTGCCAGCAGTCACGGGCGAGAAGCTTTCTTT. This translates into CASSHGREAFF.

This clone is a singleton in its sample. This chain links TRBV11-3 with TRBJ2-1; perhaps TRBD2 as D (6 bases). The CDR3 runs 15 residues. The ends were cut back, 3 bases at V and 1 base at J, with 10 bases in the middle. In germline, CDR1 is SGHNT, CDR2 YENEEA. The CDR3 DNA is TGTGCCAGCAGCTTTTCGGGAGCATCCTACAATGAGCAGTTCTTC. It codes for CASSFSGASYNEQFF.

The CDR3 coding sequence is TGTGCCTGGAGTAAGGGAAAAGGGGGCCGGACTGAAGCTTTCTTT. This gives the protein CAWSKGKGGRTEAFF. The chain employs TRBV30 and TRBJ1-1, with TRBD1 matching over 7 bases. V was clipped by 2 bases and J by 5 bases; unmatched bases: 11. CDR1 is GTSNPN and CDR2 is SVGIG in the germline V gene (reference sequence). The CDR3 covers 15 residues. The full variable domain, completed using reference TRBV30 and TRBJ1-1, is SQTIHQWPATLVQPVGSPLSLECTVEGTSNPNLYWYRQAAGRGLQLLFYSVGIGQISSEVPQNLSASRPQDRQFILSSKKLLLSDSGFYLCAWSKGKGGRTEAFFGQGTRLTVV.

The gene calls are TRBV5-1 and TRBJ2-1; 8 nucleotides line up with TRBD2. Looked up from germline, CDR1 is SGHRS and CDR2 is YFSETQ. V shed 7 bases, J shed 2 bases, and the junction held 11 bases outside the gene matches. The CDR3 sequence is 16 residues long. In DNA form, the CDR3 reads TGCGCCAGCCAGCAAGCGGGAGCAAGTACCTACAATGAGCAGTTCTTC. This gives the protein CASQQAGASTYNEQFF. Supplemented by reference TRBV5-1 and TRBJ2-1, the full variable domain reads KAGVTQTPRYLIKTRGQQVTLSCSPISGHRSVSWYQQTPGQGLQFLFEYFSETQRNKGNFPGRFSGRQFSNSRSEMNVSTLELGDSALYLCASQQAGASTYNEQFFGPGTRLTVL.

DNA of the CDR3: TGTGCCAGCAGCCAAGATGGCGGGAGCTCCTACGAGCAGTACTTC. Protein: CASSQDGGSSYEQYF. The gene calls are TRBV4-2 and TRBJ2-7, with TRBD2 matching over 7 bases. This CDR3 contains 15 residues. J gave up 0 bases and V 0 bases, and 2 bases lay outside the gene matches. Per germline, CDR1 LGHNA and CDR2 YNFKEQ.

The V and J genes are TRBV10-2 and TRBJ1-2, with a tentative D call TRBD1 (5 bases). Germline assignment: CDR1 WSHSY and CDR2 SAAADI. The CDR3 consists of 14 residues. The V end was cut by 3 bases, the J end by 3 bases, with 11 bases between. The CDR3 DNA follows: TGCGCCAGCAGTGATTCAGGGCCGGACTATGGCTACACCTTC. This gives the protein CASSDSGPDYGYTF.

This rearrangement joins TRBV9 to TRBJ2-7; D perhaps matches TRBD1 (6 bases). Deletions cut 0 bases from V and 6 bases from J, with 13 bases between. The CDR3 loop spans 14 amino acids. The V gene's germline CDR1 is SGDLS and CDR2 YYNGEE. The DNA of the CDR3 is TGTGCCAGCAGCGTAGGAGGACAGCTCAGCGAGCAGTACTTC. Encoded protein: CASSVGGQLSEQYF.

This chain uses TRBV4-1 with TRBJ2-6; D is uncertain. V lost 8 bases and J 4 bases, leaving 6 bases between the germline ends. Germline CDR1 reads MGHRA; CDR2 reads YSYEKL. The CDR3 is 12 amino acids. The CDR3, as DNA: TGCGCCAGCCAATCAGGGGCCAACGTCCTGACTTTC. Protein: CASQSGANVLTF.

The chain joins TRBV30 to TRBJ1-2; D remains ambiguous. This CDR3 contains 14 residues. From germline, CDR1 is GTSNPN and CDR2 SVGIG (reference sequence). The germline V and J ends were trimmed by 1 base and 7 bases, with 16 bases remaining between them. CDR3 in amino acids: CAWSDAGREFGYTF. Here the CDR3 DNA reads TGTGCCTGGAGTGACGCGGGTAGGGAGTTTGGCTACACCTTC.

The chain uses TRBV2 and TRBJ1-1; D ambiguous. Per the germline V gene, CDR1 is SNHLY and CDR2 is FYNNEI. This CDR3 spans 13 amino acids. Deletions cut 3 bases from V and 1 base from J, with 6 bases between. CDR3 residues: CASSEEENTEAFF. The DNA for the CDR3 is TGTGCCAGCAGTGAGGAGGAGAACACTGAAGCTTTCTTT.

V gene TRBV5-1 combines with J gene TRBJ2-6; perhaps D is TRBD1 or TRBD2 (5 bases each). The CDR3 runs 17 residues. Trimming removed 0 bases from V and 0 bases from J, with 10 bases in between. CDR1 is SGHRS and CDR2 is YFSETQ in the germline V gene. The CDR3 spells CASSLVGTDSGANVLTF. CDR3 sequence (DNA): TGCGCCAGCAGCTTGGTTGGGACCGACTCTGGGGCCAACGTCCTGACTTTC.

The chain joins TRBV2 to TRBJ2-3; D remains unclear. V was shortened by 4 bases and J by 0 bases, with 5 bases between the two germline ends. The CDR3 covers 13 residues. Germline V CDR1 and CDR2: SNHLY, FYNNEI. The CDR3 DNA reads as TGTGCCAGCAGTGTCCCAAGCACAGATACGCAGTATTTT. As protein: CASSVPSTDTQYF.

The chain uses TRBV30 and TRBJ1-2; D gene ambiguous. Germline loops: CDR1 GTSNPN, CDR2 SVGIG (reference sequence). Trimming took 3 bases from V and 13 from J, leaving 18 bases between them. The CDR3 covers 12 residues. CDR3: CAWRAQLGGSTF. CDR3 DNA sequence: TGTGCCTGGAGGGCACAGTTAGGTGGTTCCACCTTC.

This clone was observed a few times. V gene TRBV28 combines with J gene TRBJ1-5; D not resolved. CDR3 length: 13 residues. Germline loops: CDR1 MDHEN, CDR2 SYDVKM. V was cut by 6 bases and J by 2 bases, with 8 bases left in between. The CDR3 sequence is CASSPAGNQPQHF. As DNA, the CDR3 is TGTGCCAGCAGCCCGGCGGGCAATCAGCCCCAGCATTTT.

The chain has TRBV5-1 and TRBJ1-3; TRBD1 might be the D (6 bases). CDR1 is SGHRS, CDR2 YFSETQ, per germline. The CDR3 length is 16 residues. The V end was cut by 4 bases, the J end by 3 bases, with 17 bases between. CDR3 loop: CASSRFEGGGGNTIYF. The CDR3 nucleotides read TGCGCCAGCAGCCGCTTCGAGGGGGGCGGTGGAAACACCATATATTTT.

This CDR3 reads CASSVQTSYEQYF. The CDR3 DNA sequence: TGCGCCAGCAGCGTCCAGACTTCCTACGAGCAGTACTTC. This chain uses TRBV4-1 with TRBJ2-7; no definite D call. The CDR3 runs to 13 residues. Trimming removed 5 bases at V and 1 base at J, with 9 bases between. The V gene's germline CDR1 is MGHRA and CDR2 YSYEKL.

The V call is TRBV27, the J call TRBJ2-1; tentative D call: TRBD2 (5 bases). CDR3 length equals 15 residues. From germline, CDR1 is MNHEY and CDR2 SMNVEV (reference sequence). The V and J ends lost 2 bases and 3 bases respectively, with 11 bases between them. The CDR3 spells CASSLEGISYNEQFF. For the CDR3, the DNA is TGTGCCAGCAGTTTAGAGGGTATCAGCTACAATGAGCAGTTCTTC.

V and J are TRBV5-4 and TRBJ1-1; tentatively, D is TRBD1 (6 bases). Germline V CDR1 and CDR2: SGHNT, YYREEE (reference sequence). Between the trimmed V and J ends, which lost 4 bases and 0 bases, there was a span of 16 bases. The CDR3 has 16 amino acids. The CDR3 sequence is CASSIGTFRMNTEAFF. CDR3 DNA: TGTGCCAGCAGCATCGGGACATTTAGGATGAACACTGAAGCTTTCTTT.

This clone was observed a few times. The rearrangement links TRBV19 to TRBJ2-5; D ambiguous. V gave up 7 bases and J gave up 2 bases, with 8 bases separating them. This CDR3 region has 12 residues. Germline V gives CDR1 LNHDA, CDR2 SQIVND (reference sequence). CDR3: CASMGDQETQYF. The CDR3 coding sequence is TGTGCCAGTATGGGCGATCAAGAGACCCAGTACTTC.

This clone was observed once. The chain couples TRBV12-5 to TRBJ1-1; D possibly corresponds to TRBD1 (6 bases). CDR3 size: 13 residues. Germline V gives CDR1 LGHNT, CDR2 FRNRAP. V was clipped by 1 base and J by 8 bases, with 11 bases between them. CDR3 region: CASGLGTGQEAFF. The CDR3 region has the DNA TGTGCTAGTGGTTTGGGTACAGGGCAGGAAGCTTTCTTT.